Shown below are 21 T cell receptor beta chains from a single sample sequenced in a study of preoperative IRX-2 immunotherapy in early breast cancer. Measured with immunoSEQ multiplex PCR; TCRdb has only the in-frame clones, and not every one. Of 30,000 or so clones in the sample, nearly 90% are singletons; the top ten hold 8.5% to 10%. As to treatment: preoperative locoregional IRX-2 cytokine immunotherapy. The specimen was collected from a patient treated with IRX-2 immunotherapy. Receptor source: a human donor with breast cancer.

This clone was seen just once. The V call is TRBV11-2, the J call TRBJ2-1; D is unclear. The V gene's germline CDR1 is SGHAT and CDR2 FQNNGV. Deletions cut 5 bases from V and 9 bases from J, with 17 bases between. The CDR3 runs 14 residues. The CDR3 loop reads CASSRTERKVEQFF. The CDR3 bases are TGTGCCAGCAGCCGAACCGAGCGAAAGGTTGAGCAGTTCTTC.

V gene TRBV29-1 combines with J gene TRBJ2-7; D is perhaps TRBD1 (7 bases). CDR3 length: 12 amino acids. Germline assignment: CDR1 SQVTM and CDR2 ANQGSEA. Trimming took off 4 bases at V and 9 bases at J, with 16 bases between the two ends. Here the CDR3 reads CSVVVGRGVQYF. CDR3 coding DNA: TGCAGCGTTGTTGTGGGCAGGGGGGTGCAGTACTTC.

The chain employs TRBV7-8 and TRBJ2-7; D gene unclear. V lost 0 bases and J lost 6, with 6 bases in between. The CDR3 contains 12 residues. Germline lookup yields CDR1 SGHVS and CDR2 FQNEAQ. This chain's CDR3 is CASSLAGLEQYF. DNA for the CDR3: TGTGCCAGCAGCTTAGCGGGCCTCGAGCAGTACTTC.

The V gene is TRBV11-2, the J gene TRBJ1-6; maybe TRBD1 (6 bases). V lost 1 base, J lost 6 bases, and 10 bases lay in between. Germline V gene data show CDR1 as SGHAT and CDR2 as FQNNGV. The CDR3 spans 15 residues. CDR3 region: CASSLGGRGNSPLHF. The CDR3 coding sequence is TGTGCCAGCAGCTTAGGGGGCAGGGGTAATTCACCCCTCCACTTT.

This sequence joins TRBV29-1 and TRBJ1-1; D call uncertain. The CDR3 is 12 residues long. Germline loops: CDR1 SQVTM, CDR2 ANQGSEA. V lost 6 bases and J lost 1, with 9 bases in between. Written as DNA, the CDR3 is TGCAGCGTCGATTTATGGAACACTGAAGCTTTCTTT. Amino acids: CSVDLWNTEAFF.

The genes are TRBV19 and TRBJ2-3; D ambiguous. Germline values: CDR1 LNHDA, CDR2 SQIVND (reference sequence). This CDR3 is 12 amino acids long. Between the trimmed V and J ends, which lost 6 bases and 4 bases, there was a span of 8 bases. For the CDR3, the DNA is TGTGCCAGTAGCCCCAATGCAGATACGCAGTATTTT. Translating gives CASSPNADTQYF.

This clone was seen a single time. The V gene is TRBV6-5, the J gene TRBJ1-2, with 8 bases fitting TRBD1. CDR3 size: 14 residues. CDR1 is MNHEY and CDR2 is SVGAGI in the germline V gene. Germline trimming cut 5 bases from V and 8 bases from J; bases unmatched to any gene: 10. This CDR3 reads CASSRAQGAGGYTF. The CDR3, as DNA: TGTGCCAGCAGTCGCGCGCAGGGGGCGGGGGGCTACACCTTC.

With regard to this clone: The germline gene is not matched at one end of the junction; a read error may be the cause. The V and J genes are TRBV6-1 and TRBJ1-1; D ambiguous. The CDR3 spans 14 residues. Germline V gene data show CDR1 as MNHNS and CDR2 as SASEGT. The CDR3 loop is CASTEHLMNTEAFF. The CDR3 DNA sequence: TGTGCCAGCACTGAACACCTCATGAACACTGAAGCTTTCTTT.

DNA of the CDR3: TGTGCCAGCAGCGGACTAGCGGGAGGGGAGACCCAGTACTTC. It translates to CASSGLAGGETQYF. The chain couples TRBV9 to TRBJ2-5; 14 bases are shared with TRBD2. The CDR3 spans 14 residues. V dropped 3 bases and J dropped 5; count of bases not matched to a gene: 0. The germline CDR1 and CDR2 sequences are SGDLS and YYNGEE. Using reference TRBV9 and TRBJ2-5 for the parts outside the CDR3, the full variable domain is DSGVTQTPKHLITATGQRVTLRCSPRSGDLSVYWYQQSLDQGLQFLIQYYNGEERAKGNILERFSAQQFPDLHSELNLSSLELGDSALYFCASSGLAGGETQYFGPGTRLLVL.

This clone was recorded only once. V and J are TRBV19 and TRBJ1-5, with D possibly TRBD1 on 6 matching bases. From germline, CDR1 is LNHDA and CDR2 SQIVND (reference sequence). V gave up 7 bases and J gave up 7 bases, with 14 bases separating them. The CDR3 spans 13 residues. CDR3 sequence reads: CASTLGGGQPQHF. The CDR3 nucleotides read TGTGCCAGTACCTTAGGGGGGGGGCAGCCCCAGCATTTT.

This chain uses TRBV4-1 with TRBJ2-7; the D is unclear. Per the germline V gene, CDR1 is MGHRA and CDR2 is YSYEKL. CDR3 length: 13 amino acids. Between the trimmed V and J ends, which lost 1 base and 5 bases, there was a span of 9 bases. The CDR3 sequence is CASSQVVGNEQYF. CDR3 DNA: TGCGCCAGCAGCCAAGTAGTAGGGAACGAGCAGTACTTC.

The chain recombines TRBV5-8 with TRBJ2-4, with D possibly being TRBD1 (6 bases). The length of the CDR3 is 13 residues. In germline, CDR1 is SGHTS, CDR2 YDEGEE. The V and J ends lost 7 bases and 3 bases respectively, with 11 bases between them. CDR3 in DNA: TGTGCCAGCGGACAGACTGGCAAAAACATTCAGTACTTC. Protein: CASGQTGKNIQYF.

CDR3 nucleotides: TGTGCCAGCAGTGAATCGCCACCCCCTGGAAAACTGTTTTTT. This sequence encodes CASSESPPPGKLFF. V is TRBV2 and J is TRBJ1-4, with unresolved D. Germline V gives CDR1 SNHLY, CDR2 FYNNEI. This CDR3 has 14 residues. V dropped 2 bases and J dropped 10 bases, with 14 bases sitting between them.

This chain links TRBV19 with TRBJ1-5, with 8 bases matching TRBD1. CDR3 size: 14 residues. Germline V lookup: CDR1 LNHDA, CDR2 SQIVND (reference sequence). The CDR3 DNA sequence: TGTGCGGGGGGGGGCAGGGGGCGGAATCAGCCCCAGCATTTT. This translates into CAGGGRGRNQPQHF. The full variable domain, its missing parts supplied by reference TRBV19 and TRBJ1-5, is DGGITQSPKYLFRKEGQNVTLSCEQNLNHDAMYWYRQDPGQGLRLIYYSQIVNDFQKGDIAEGYSVSREKKESFPLTVTSAQKNPTAFYLCAGGGRGRNQPQHFGDGTRLSIL.

The genes are TRBV14 and TRBJ1-2; D is perhaps TRBD1 (5 bases). Trimming took 0 bases from V and 8 from J, leaving 16 bases between them. The CDR3 sequence is 15 residues long. Germline V gene lookup returns CDR1 SGHDN and CDR2 FVKESK. This chain's CDR3 is CASSQDWGRGDGYTF. Here the CDR3 DNA reads TGTGCCAGCAGCCAAGATTGGGGAAGGGGAGACGGCTACACCTTC. Based on the CDR3 plus reference TRBV14 and TRBJ1-2, the full variable domain is EAGVTQFPSHSVIEKGQTVTLRCDPISGHDNLYWYRRVMGKEIKFLLHFVKESKQDESGMPNNRFLAERTGGTYSTLKVQPAELEDSGVYFCASSQDWGRGDGYTFGSGTRLTVV.

The V and J genes are TRBV5-4 and TRBJ2-5; no definite D call. Germline CDR1 is SGHNT and CDR2 is YYREEE (reference sequence). The CDR3 is 14 residues long. Between the trimmed V and J ends, which lost 8 bases and 2 bases, there was a span of 16 bases. The CDR3 loop reads CASARNGDQETQYF. CDR3 nucleotide sequence: TGTGCCAGTGCAAGGAACGGAGATCAAGAGACCCAGTACTTC.

In its sample, this clone was seen once. The gene calls are TRBV7-2 and TRBJ2-7; D is unresolved. This CDR3 spans 11 amino acids. Per germline, CDR1 SGHTA and CDR2 FQGNSA. With 3 bases removed from V and 5 bases from J, the gap between germline ends came to 5 bases. The CDR3 protein is CASSLRHEQYF. CDR3 sequence (DNA): TGTGCCAGCAGCTTGCGCCACGAGCAGTACTTC.

The chain has TRBV4-3 and TRBJ2-5; D is undetermined. Germline V gives CDR1 LGHNA, CDR2 YSLEER. V was cut by 0 bases and J by 2 bases, with 13 bases left in between. The CDR3 totals 16 residues. The CDR3 bases are TGCGCCAGCAGCCAAGATCTACAAGGCGGACAAGAGACCCAGTACTTC. It specifies CASSQDLQGGQETQYF.

In DNA form, the CDR3 reads TGTGCCAGTAGCCCCCTGGGGACGCCCTACGAGCAGTACTTC. This gives the protein CASSPLGTPYEQYF. The chain has TRBV19 and TRBJ2-7; D tentatively reads TRBD1 or TRBD2 (5 bases each). Germline assignment: CDR1 LNHDA and CDR2 SQIVND (reference sequence). Trimming pared 6 bases from V and 2 bases from J, leaving 14 bases between. This CDR3 is built from 14 residues.

This clone appeared once. The chain carries TRBV15 and TRBJ2-1, with 11 bases matching TRBD2. Germline CDR1 LNHNV, CDR2 YYDKDF (reference sequence). The CDR3 has 17 residues. The junction had 4 bases not matched to a gene; V was cut back by 0 bases and J by 3 bases. CDR3 amino acids: CATSRDTTSGSYNEQFF. CDR3 DNA sequence: TGTGCCACCAGCAGAGACACCACTAGCGGGAGCTACAATGAGCAGTTCTTC.

This clone was observed a single time. The chain couples TRBV4-1 to TRBJ2-1, with 9 bases lining up with TRBD1. J gave up 7 bases and V 4 bases, and 2 bases lay outside the gene matches. This CDR3 contains 13 residues. Germline lookup yields CDR1 MGHRA and CDR2 YSYEKL. DNA of the CDR3: TGCGCCAGCAGCCCTGACAGGGGGAATGAGCAGTTCTTC. Translated, it gives CASSPDRGNEQFF.